A single T cell receptor (beta chain) is shown here with its context. Its cognate antigen is unknown. This CDR3 is 14 amino acids long. V was cut by 8 bases and J by 4 bases, with 12 bases left in between. In germline, CDR1 is SGHTA, CDR2 FQGTGA. Naive, central memory, regulatory and stem cell-like memory cells within the CD4+ compartment were sorted using CD45RO/CCR7/CD25/CD127/CD95/CD27. The investigators reverse transcribed all of the isolated RNA, so they sequenced expressed TCRB transcripts. Data came from immunoSEQ multiplex PCR; TCRdb stores just in-frame clones and leaves some out. This repertoire shows some 270,000 clones, about 8.5% found once; its top ten account for roughly 1%. The data belong to a study of beta chain features in type 1 diabetes. General observations from the study: Sequencing from cDNA could over-represent high-TCR-expressing cells.

The sequenced sample was central memory CD4+ T cells from blood. This clonotype was obtained from a woman younger than 30 in good health. V and J are TRBV7-3 and TRBJ2-6; possible D gene TRBD1, 5 bases. In nucleotides, the CDR3 is TGTGCCAGCGACACAGGATCCGGGGCCAACGTCCTGACTTTC. Translation gives CASDTGSGANVLTF.